A selection of T cell receptor beta chains follows, all from one sample in a study of Ad26.COV2.S vaccination and SARS-CoV-2 variants. This table comes from immunoSEQ multiplex PCR, and its TCRdb copy is limited to in-frame clones, with some not included. This sample has approximately 300,000 clones, with 86% found just once. The sequencing used peripheral blood, collected in a trial of Ad26.COV2.S vaccine versus placebo. Source of these receptors: a person aged 18 to 65 who received the Ad26.COV2.S COVID-19 vaccine or a placebo. The CDR3 runs from the conserved cysteine through the conserved F or W. The order of the fields is CDR3 DNA, CDR3 protein, clone size, V gene, D gene, J gene. D genes are given only for firm matches. Size tells how often a clone was seen (once, few, many) or the class of an expanded clone, and some rows leave it out.

TGCGCCAGCAGCTTCGGGGACAGTTCGTCAATCTATGGCTACACCTTC CASSFGDSSSIYGYTF - TRBV5-1 TRBD1 TRBJ1-2
TGCGCCAGCAGCTCGAGGACAGGGGTCGATGAGCAGTTCTTC CASSSRTGVDEQFF - TRBV5-1 TRBD1 TRBJ2-1
TGTGCCAGCAGCTTGGGGCAGGGAGGGCAGTACTTC CASSLGQGGQYF - TRBV5-4 - TRBJ2-7
TGCGCCAGCAGCTTGGAGCAGGCGAGAACGAACAATGAGCAGTTCTTC CASSLEQARTNNEQFF - TRBV5-1 - TRBJ2-1
TGTGCCTGGGCCCTCGGGCAACCCCTCAGCACAGATACGCAGTATTTT CAWALGQPLSTDTQYF - TRBV30 - TRBJ2-3
TGTGCCAGCACCTATTGGGGGGAGGCCGGGGAGCTGTTTTTT CASTYWGEAGELFF - TRBV7-2 - TRBJ2-2
TGTGCCAGCAGCTACCGGGACAGGGGGTTCCTCGAGCAGTACTTC CASSYRDRGFLEQYF - TRBV5-8 TRBD1 TRBJ2-7
TGTGCCAGCAGCTCCAGGACAGAATTAAACACTGAAGCTTTCTTT CASSSRTELNTEAFF once TRBV7-9 - TRBJ1-1
TGTGCCAGCAGCCCGGGACAACCGGGAGGTGGTGAGCAGTTCTTC CASSPGQPGGGEQFF - TRBV7-3 - TRBJ2-1
TGTGCCAGCAGACACAGCCCCGACTCTGGAAACACCATATATTTT CASRHSPDSGNTIYF - TRBV14 - TRBJ1-3